Below, 8 T cell receptor beta chains from the same sample are listed, as sequenced in a study of beta chain features in type 1 diabetes. The sequenced template was cDNA made from the entire isolated RNA. TCRdb's table, derived via immunoSEQ multiplex PCR, lists solely in-frame clones and lacks some. The sample includes 220,000 or so clones, more than 65% of them seen just once. Sample: naive CD4+ T cells from blood. Every receptor here comes from a man aged 25-45 years in good health.

This clone was recorded a few times. The gene calls are TRBV30 and TRBJ1-2, with D perhaps matching TRBD1 (6 bases). Germline V lookup: CDR1 GTSNPN, CDR2 SVGIG (reference sequence). V shed 4 bases and J shed 5 bases, with 14 bases lying between them. The CDR3 length is 13 residues. The CDR3: CAWTKYQGYGYTF. The CDR3 DNA sequence: TGTGCCTGGACTAAGTACCAGGGGTATGGCTACACCTTC. Drawing the rest from reference TRBV30 and TRBJ1-2, the complete variable domain is SQTIHQWPATLVQPVGSPLSLECTVEGTSNPNLYWYRQAAGRGLQLLFYSVGIGQISSEVPQNLSASRPQDRQFILSSKKLLLSDSGFYLCAWTKYQGYGYTFGSGTRLTVV.

This clone occurred a few times. Other nucleotide sequences from this sample produce the same CDR3. V is TRBV7-2 and J is TRBJ2-1, with D unclear. This CDR3 region has 14 residues. V dropped 2 bases and J dropped 2 bases, with 7 bases sitting between them. CDR1 is SGHTA, CDR2 FQGNSA, per germline. The CDR3 DNA reads as TGTGCCAGCAGCTTAATCGGTACCTACAATGAGCAGTTCTTC. It specifies CASSLIGTYNEQFF.

The chain uses TRBV7-9 and TRBJ1-6; 9 bases align to TRBD1. The CDR3 covers 15 residues. V lost 5 bases to trimming and J lost 7 bases; unmatched junction nucleotides: 6. Germline CDR1 and CDR2: SEHNR and FQNEAQ (reference sequence). CDR3 nucleotide sequence: TGTGCCAGCAGCGAGGACAGGGGCCAAAATTCACCCCTCCACTTT. Its protein product is CASSEDRGQNSPLHF.

This clone was detected only once. Within the sample, other DNA sequences also encode this same CDR3. The chain carries TRBV29-1 and TRBJ2-5; D is possibly TRBD1 (5 bases). The length of the CDR3 is 12 residues. Trimming cost V 7 bases and J 4 bases, with 13 bases left between them. The germline V gene encodes CDR1 SQVTM and CDR2 ANQGSEA. The CDR3 sequence is CSAGRQGETQYF. The DNA for the CDR3 is TGCAGCGCTGGACGCCAGGGAGAGACCCAGTACTTC.

The chain uses TRBV28 and TRBJ2-6; the D is unclear. The germline V and J ends were trimmed by 10 bases and 0 bases, with 10 bases remaining between them. Germline V lookup: CDR1 MDHEN, CDR2 SYDVKM. The CDR3 sequence is 14 residues long. Written as DNA, the CDR3 is TGTGCCACCCTTAGGCCCTCTGGGGCCAACGTCCTGACTTTC. As protein: CATLRPSGANVLTF. Full variable domain (remainder filled in from reference TRBV28 and TRBJ2-6): DVKVTQSSRYLVKRTGEKVFLECVQDMDHENMFWYRQDPGLGLRLIYFSYDVKMKEKGDIPEGYSVSREKKERFSLILESASTNQTSMYLCATLRPSGANVLTFGAGSRLTVL.

A word on this clone: A junction boundary mismatches the germline segment, possibly from a read error. The V call is TRBV30, the J call TRBJ1-3; D gene ambiguous. Germline V gene data show CDR1 as GTSNPN and CDR2 as SVGIG (reference sequence). The length of the CDR3 is 13 residues. The CDR3 region has the DNA TGTGCCTGGAGTCCTAGCGGTGGAAAGACCATATATTTT. It codes for CAWSPSGGKTIYF.

With regard to this clone: The same CDR3 is also encoded by other DNA sequences in this sample. The genes are TRBV25-1 and TRBJ2-4; the match to TRBD2 covers 13 bases. The junction had 4 bases not matched to a gene; V was cut back by 1 base and J by 7 bases. Germline V gives CDR1 MGHDK, CDR2 SYGVNS. The CDR3 spans 16 residues. The CDR3 here is CASSESGLAGQNIQYF. The CDR3 nucleotides are TGTGCCAGCAGTGAATCGGGACTAGCGGGGCAGAACATTCAGTACTTC.

CDR3 region: CSGVPGGEETQYF. For the CDR3, the DNA is TGCAGCGGTGTGCCAGGGGGCGAAGAGACCCAGTACTTC. The chain recombines TRBV29-1 with TRBJ2-5; 8 bases match TRBD1. Looked up from germline, CDR1 is SQVTM and CDR2 is ANQGSEA. V dropped 7 bases and J dropped 3; count of bases not matched to a gene: 7. This CDR3 is 13 amino acids long.